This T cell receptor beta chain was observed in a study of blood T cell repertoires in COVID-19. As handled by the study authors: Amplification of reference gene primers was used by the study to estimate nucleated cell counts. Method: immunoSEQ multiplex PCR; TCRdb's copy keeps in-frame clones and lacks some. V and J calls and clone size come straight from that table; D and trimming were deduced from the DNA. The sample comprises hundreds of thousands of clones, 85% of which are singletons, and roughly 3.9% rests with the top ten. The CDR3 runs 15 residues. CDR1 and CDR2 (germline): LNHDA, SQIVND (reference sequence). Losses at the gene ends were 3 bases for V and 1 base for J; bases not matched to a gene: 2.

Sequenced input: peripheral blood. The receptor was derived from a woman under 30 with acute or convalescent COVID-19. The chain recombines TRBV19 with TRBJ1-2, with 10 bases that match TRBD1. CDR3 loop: CASSIGTGVNYGYTF. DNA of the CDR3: TGTGCCAGTAGTATTGGGACAGGGGTTAACTATGGCTACACCTTC.